This T cell receptor (beta chain) is from a study of cytomegalovirus exposure and HLA in healthy donors. About the study: In an earlier analysis, approximately 120 million unique TCR beta sequences were found from some 180 million T cells. Study-wide results and caveats: Using a false discovery rate of 0.05, a later analysis showed that 16,951 TCR beta sequences were associated with HLA alleles.

Primers for the PCR totalled 60 Vbeta and 13 Jbeta. Original data processing: About 10 million of tens of millions of unique TCR beta chains were shared, per a later count. Clones were read by immunoSEQ multiplex PCR, and TCRdb kept only the in-frame ones, dropping some. The DNA gave D and trimming, while V, J and clone size come from that table. The table lists 75,000 to 90,000 clones. In the case of this clone: The antigen remains unidentified.

The length of the CDR3 is 18 residues. The chain links TRBV21-1 to TRBJ2-7; the table gives TRBD1 as D, unverified against the DNA. TRBV21-1 is designated a pseudogene. The clonotype originates from a woman aged 60 to 75 in good health and CMV-seronegative. Sequencing was carried out using PBMCs. CDR3 protein: CASSLTSAGARESYEQYF. In DNA form, the CDR3 reads TGTGCCAGCTCTTTAACCTCGGCAGGGGCTCGCGAGTCCTACGAGCAGTACTTC.